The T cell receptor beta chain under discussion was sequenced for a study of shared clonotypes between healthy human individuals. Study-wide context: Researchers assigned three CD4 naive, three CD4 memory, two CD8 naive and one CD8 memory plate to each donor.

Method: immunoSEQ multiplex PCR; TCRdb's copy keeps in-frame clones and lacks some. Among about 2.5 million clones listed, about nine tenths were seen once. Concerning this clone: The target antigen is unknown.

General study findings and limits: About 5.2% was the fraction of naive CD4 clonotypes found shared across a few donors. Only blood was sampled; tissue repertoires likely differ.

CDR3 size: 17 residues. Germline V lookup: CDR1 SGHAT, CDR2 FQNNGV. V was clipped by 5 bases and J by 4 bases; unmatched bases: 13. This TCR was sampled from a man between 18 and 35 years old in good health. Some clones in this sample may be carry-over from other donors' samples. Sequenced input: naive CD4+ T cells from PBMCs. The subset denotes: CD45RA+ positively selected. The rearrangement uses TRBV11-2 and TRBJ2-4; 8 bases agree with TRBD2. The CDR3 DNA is TGTGCCAGCAGCCTTAGGACCCGGGAGGGCGGGAAAAACATTCAGTACTTC. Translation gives CASSLRTREGGKNIQYF.